This T cell receptor (beta chain) came from a study of blood T cell repertoires in COVID-19. Study-wide context: PBMCs, B-cell-depleted T cells, or T cells were the source of the cDNA or gDNA that made up the material.

Per the original data handling: Scientists estimated how many nucleated cells there were by amplifying reference gene primers. Generated by immunoSEQ multiplex PCR, the TCRdb table keeps only in-frame clones and is missing some. V, J and clone size are those of that table, while D and trimming were read from the DNA. The table lists about 110,000 clones, approximately 83% of them singletons, with nearly 0.85% in the top ten. Germline CDR1 SGHDT, CDR2 YYEEEE. This CDR3 is 15 amino acids long. V lost 4 bases, J lost 8 bases, and 10 bases stayed unmatched. J is TRBJ1-4 and V is TRBV5-6, with TRBD1 matching over 8 bases. The receptor comes from a woman in her sixties or seventies with acute or convalescent COVID-19. The material sequenced was peripheral blood. CDR3 sequence: CASSGRQGIREKLFF. In nucleotides, the CDR3 is TGTGCCAGCAGCGGAAGACAGGGGATTAGAGAAAAACTGTTTTTT.